The 20 T cell receptor beta chains reported below all come from one sample, sequenced in a study of blood T cell repertoires in COVID-19. Libraries were prepared by immunoSEQ multiplex PCR; TCRdb keeps only in-frame clonotypes and omits some of them. The sample lists under 150,000 clones, roughly four fifths occurring once. Input material: peripheral blood. The source is a man aged 65-85 years with active or convalescent COVID-19.

The chain uses TRBV5-6 and TRBJ1-3; tentatively, D is TRBD1 (5 bases). V gave up 3 bases and J gave up 4 bases, with 8 bases separating them. There are 13 residues in the CDR3. CDR1 and CDR2 (germline): SGHDT, YYEEEE. CDR3 region: CASSSRVGNTIYF. Here the CDR3 DNA reads TGTGCCAGCAGCTCCAGGGTGGGAAACACCATATATTTT.

This sequence joins TRBV3-1 (or the pseudogene TRBV3-2) and TRBJ2-7; 7 bases fit TRBD2. This CDR3 comprises 17 residues. From germline, CDR1 is LGHDT and CDR2 YNNKEL (reference sequence). V shed 0 bases and J 0 bases; nucleotides not matched to a gene: 8. CDR3 DNA: TGTGCCAGCAGCCAAGAGCGGTGGGTAGCGGGCTCCTACGAGCAGTACTTC. Residues: CASSQERWVAGSYEQYF.

The chain carries TRBV7-8 and TRBJ2-1, with 10 bases identical to TRBD2. This CDR3 is built from 13 residues. Trimming at V came to 5 bases and at J to 8 bases, leaving 3 bases not matched to a gene. Germline V gene sequence: CDR1 SGHVS, CDR2 FQNEAQ. The CDR3 reads CASSRTSGYEQFF. DNA for the CDR3: TGTGCCAGCAGCCGGACTAGCGGCTATGAGCAGTTCTTC.

This sequence joins TRBV2 and TRBJ2-7, with 7 positions matching TRBD2. In germline, CDR1 is SNHLY, CDR2 FYNNEI. CDR3 size: 12 residues. Trimming at V came to 3 bases and at J to 11 bases, leaving 7 bases not matched to a gene. CDR3 residues: CASSDPLALEYF. The CDR3 DNA reads as TGTGCCAGCAGTGACCCACTAGCGCTGGAGTACTTC.

The genes are TRBV7-8 and TRBJ2-7; D is possibly TRBD2 (7 bases). Germline lookup yields CDR1 SGHVS and CDR2 FQNEAQ. The CDR3 consists of 13 residues. V dropped 3 bases and J dropped 5 bases, with 11 bases sitting between them. CDR3 protein: CASSLRGGNEQYF. CDR3 in DNA: TGTGCCAGCAGCTTGAGGGGGGGGAACGAGCAGTACTTC.

This clone has a handful of counts. CDR3 loop: CASGQGIGGNTIYF. CDR3 in DNA: TGTGCCAGCGGACAGGGGATAGGTGGAAACACCATATATTTT. This chain links TRBV28 with TRBJ1-3, with TRBD1 identical over 9 bases. Germline V lookup: CDR1 MDHEN, CDR2 SYDVKM. The CDR3 covers 14 residues. The V and J ends lost 8 bases and 3 bases, in that order; junction bases with no gene match: 5.

V gene TRBV6-1 combines with J gene TRBJ2-5; possibly TRBD2 for D (5 bases). The CDR3 has 16 residues. The V gene lost 2 bases and the J gene lost 5 bases, with 18 bases spanning the gap. Germline V lookup: CDR1 MNHNS, CDR2 SASEGT. Here the CDR3 reads CASSEYHGGRRETQYF. In DNA, the CDR3 is TGTGCCAGCAGTGAATATCACGGCGGGCGGCGGGAGACCCAGTACTTC.

This chain connects TRBV7-2 to TRBJ1-4; no clear D. Trimming pared 1 base from V and 8 bases from J, leaving 8 bases between. The CDR3 contains 13 residues. Germline V lookup: CDR1 SGHTA, CDR2 FQGNSA. Here the CDR3 DNA reads TGTGCCAGCAGCTTAGGGGAGAGGGAAAAACTGTTTTTT. It is translated as CASSLGEREKLFF.

This clone was seen ten or more times. The chain couples TRBV2 to TRBJ1-1; no firm D call. Between the trimmed V and J ends, which lost 0 bases and 1 base, there was a span of 9 bases. The CDR3 loop spans 15 amino acids. From germline, CDR1 is SNHLY and CDR2 FYNNEI. The CDR3 loop is CASSEASSGNTEAFF. DNA of the CDR3: TGTGCCAGCAGTGAAGCCAGTTCAGGGAACACTGAAGCTTTCTTT.

This clone has just a few counts. The chain links TRBV12-3 or TRBV12-4 to TRBJ2-7, with D hard to call. CDR3 length: 13 amino acids. V shed 3 bases and J shed 2 bases, with 8 bases lying between them. CDR3 coding DNA: TGTGCCAGCAGTTTTCGCGGAACCTACGAGCAGTACTTC. Its translation is CASSFRGTYEQYF.

This clone has a handful of counts. V and J are TRBV19 and TRBJ2-7, with 10 bases lining up with TRBD1. Germline V CDR1 and CDR2: LNHDA, SQIVND (reference sequence). There are 16 residues in the CDR3. The V gene end was trimmed by 1 base and the J gene end by 5 bases; junction bases not matched to a gene: 8. CDR3 in amino acids: CASSIVAGTGEHEQYF. CDR3 in DNA: TGTGCCAGTAGTATAGTCGCCGGGACAGGGGAGCACGAGCAGTACTTC.

The rearrangement uses TRBV12-5 and TRBJ2-1, with 8 bases matching TRBD2. V dropped 3 bases and J dropped 2; count of bases not matched to a gene: 21. Germline V gene lookup returns CDR1 LGHNT and CDR2 FRNRAP. CDR3 length equals 21 residues. CDR3 sequence (DNA): TGTGCTAGTGGTTTCACTCCTGTCCCGGGACTAGGGGCCAGAACCTACAATGAGCAGTTCTTC. Protein: CASGFTPVPGLGARTYNEQFF.

V gene TRBV27 combines with J gene TRBJ1-2; D ambiguous. V lost 2 bases and J 6 bases, leaving 16 bases between the germline ends. Per germline, CDR1 MNHEY and CDR2 SMNVEV (reference sequence). The CDR3 runs to 15 residues. CDR3 in amino acids: CASSLKRSTRDGYTF. The CDR3 nucleotides read TGTGCCAGCAGTTTAAAGAGATCAACACGGGATGGCTACACCTTC.

This clone has a handful of counts. The chain uses TRBV28 and TRBJ2-1; 10 positions agree with TRBD2. The J segment lost 7 bases and the V segment lost 5 bases, leaving 8 bases of the junction unmatched. The length of the CDR3 is 15 residues. From germline, CDR1 is MDHEN and CDR2 SYDVKM. DNA for the CDR3: TGTGCCAGCAGTCTTCCCGGGACTAGCGTGAATGAGCAGTTCTTC. Residues: CASSLPGTSVNEQFF. Complete variable domain (other parts from reference TRBV28 and TRBJ2-1): DVKVTQSSRYLVKRTGEKVFLECVQDMDHENMFWYRQDPGLGLRLIYFSYDVKMKEKGDIPEGYSVSREKKERFSLILESASTNQTSMYLCASSLPGTSVNEQFFGPGTRLTVL.

This rearrangement joins TRBV7-2 to TRBJ1-6; the D gene is possibly TRBD1 (5 bases). Germline V lookup: CDR1 SGHTA, CDR2 FQGNSA. V lost 1 base to trimming and J lost 9 bases, with 16 bases between them. This CDR3 is built from 16 residues. As DNA, the CDR3 is TGTGCCAGCAGCTTAGTCCGATGGGGGGTTGGTTCACCCCTCCACTTT. Its protein product is CASSLVRWGVGSPLHF.

In its sample, this clone was seen a few times. This CDR3 is also generated by other DNA sequences in the sample. The chain has TRBV5-4 and TRBJ1-2, with 7 bases fitting TRBD1. Germline-derived CDR1 and CDR2 are SGHNT and YYREEE (reference sequence). V was pared by 4 bases and J by 2 bases, with 5 bases of the junction left unmatched. This CDR3 spans 14 amino acids. The CDR3 bases are TGTGCCAGCAGCCGAGGGGGCGAGAACTATGGCTACACCTTC. It yields the protein CASSRGGENYGYTF. The full variable domain, in which reference TRBV5-4 and TRBJ1-2 provide the parts outside the CDR3, is ETGVTQSPTHLIKTRGQQVTLRCSSQSGHNTVSWYQQALGQGPQFIFQYYREEENGRGNFPPRFSGLQFPNYSSELNVNALELDDSALYLCASSRGGENYGYTFGSGTRLTVV.

The chain uses TRBV4-2 and TRBJ2-5, with 12 bases that match TRBD2. The germline V gene has CDR1 LGHNA and CDR2 YNFKEQ. The CDR3 covers 17 residues. Losses at the gene ends were 4 bases for V and 1 base for J; bases not matched to a gene: 7. The CDR3 protein is CASSPGLAGLSQETQYF. The CDR3, as DNA: TGTGCCAGCAGCCCGGGACTAGCGGGCCTGTCCCAAGAGACCCAGTACTTC.

CDR3 bases: TGTGCCAGTAGTATTCCTAGACTAGCACTCTACAATGAGCAGTTCTTC. The encoded protein is CASSIPRLALYNEQFF. The chain combines TRBV19 with TRBJ2-1; TRBD2 agrees at 7 bases. Germline CDR1 reads LNHDA; CDR2 reads SQIVND (reference sequence). V lost 3 bases, J lost 3 bases, and 8 bases stayed unmatched. This CDR3 comprises 16 residues.

This clone was detected once. The CDR3 is CASSLSLRYYTF. CDR3 sequence (DNA): TGTGCCAGCAGCTTAAGTCTCAGATACTACACCTTC. V is TRBV7-9 and J is TRBJ1-2, with D unresolved. The CDR3 is 12 residues long. The germline V gene has CDR1 SEHNR and CDR2 FQNEAQ (reference sequence). The V and J ends lost 2 bases and 10 bases respectively, with 11 bases between them.

The chain combines TRBV4-2 with TRBJ1-1; TRBD1 might be the D (5 bases). Germline V lookup: CDR1 LGHNA, CDR2 YNFKEQ. CDR3 size: 14 residues. Trimming cost V 1 base and J 5 bases, with 11 bases left between them. CDR3 loop: CASSQGGTLTEAFF. In DNA form, the CDR3 reads TGTGCCAGCAGCCAAGGCGGGACTTTAACTGAAGCTTTCTTT.